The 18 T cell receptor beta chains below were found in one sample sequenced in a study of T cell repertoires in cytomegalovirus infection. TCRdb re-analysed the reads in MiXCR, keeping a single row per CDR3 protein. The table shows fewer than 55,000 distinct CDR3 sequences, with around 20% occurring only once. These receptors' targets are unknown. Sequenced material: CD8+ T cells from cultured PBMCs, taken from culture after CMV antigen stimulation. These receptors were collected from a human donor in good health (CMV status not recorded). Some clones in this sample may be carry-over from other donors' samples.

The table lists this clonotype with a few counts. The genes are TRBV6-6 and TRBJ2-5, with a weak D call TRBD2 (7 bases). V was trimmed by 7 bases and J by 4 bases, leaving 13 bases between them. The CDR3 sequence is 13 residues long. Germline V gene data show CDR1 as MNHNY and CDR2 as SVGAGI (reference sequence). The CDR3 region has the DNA TGTGCCAGCACAGGGGAGGGTCCAGAGACCCAGTACTTC. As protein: CASTGEGPETQYF.

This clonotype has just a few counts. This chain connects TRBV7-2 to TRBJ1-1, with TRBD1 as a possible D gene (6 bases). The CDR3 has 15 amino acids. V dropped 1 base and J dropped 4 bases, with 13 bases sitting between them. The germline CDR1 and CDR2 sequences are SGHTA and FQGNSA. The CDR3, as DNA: TGTGCCAGCAGCTTAGAGTCAGGGGTGGTCACTGAAGCTTTCTTT. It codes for CASSLESGVVTEAFF.

The CDR3 reads CASGSGLPPYEQYF. The CDR3 DNA reads as TGTGCTAGTGGTTCGGGTCTCCCCCCCTACGAGCAGTACTTC. This chain uses TRBV12-5 with TRBJ2-7; D unclear. With 4 bases removed from V and 2 bases from J, the gap between germline ends came to 12 bases. This CDR3 has 14 residues. Germline-derived CDR1 and CDR2 are LGHNT and FRNRAP. The variable domain in full, completed from reference TRBV12-5 and TRBJ2-7, reads DARVTQTPRHKVTEMGQEVTMRCQPILGHNTVFWYRQTMMQGLELLAYFRNRAPLDDSGMPKDRFSAEMPDATLATLKIQPSEPRDSAVYFCASGSGLPPYEQYFGPGTRLTVT.

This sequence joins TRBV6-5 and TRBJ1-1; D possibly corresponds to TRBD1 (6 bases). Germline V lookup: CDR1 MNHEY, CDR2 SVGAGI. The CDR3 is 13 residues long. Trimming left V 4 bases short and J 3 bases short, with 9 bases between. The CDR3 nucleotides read TGTGCCAGCAGTTCGGGGGCCCACACTGAAGCTTTCTTT. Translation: CASSSGAHTEAFF.

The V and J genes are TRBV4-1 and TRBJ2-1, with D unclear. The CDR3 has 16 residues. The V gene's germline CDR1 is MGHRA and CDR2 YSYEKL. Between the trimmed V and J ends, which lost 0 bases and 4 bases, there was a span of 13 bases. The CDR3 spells CASSQDLSFGYNEQFF. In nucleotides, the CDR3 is TGCGCCAGCAGCCAAGATCTCTCCTTCGGGTACAATGAGCAGTTCTTC.

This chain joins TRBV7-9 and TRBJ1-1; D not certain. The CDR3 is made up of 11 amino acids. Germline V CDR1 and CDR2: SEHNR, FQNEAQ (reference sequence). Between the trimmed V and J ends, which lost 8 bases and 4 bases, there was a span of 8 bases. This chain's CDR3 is CASGVSTEAFF. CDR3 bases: TGTGCCAGCGGGGTCAGCACTGAAGCTTTCTTT.

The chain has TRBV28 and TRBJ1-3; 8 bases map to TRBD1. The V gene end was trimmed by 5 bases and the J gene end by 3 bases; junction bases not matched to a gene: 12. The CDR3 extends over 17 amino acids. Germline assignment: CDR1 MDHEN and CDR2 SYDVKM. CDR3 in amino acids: CASSLLHRGRRGNTIYF. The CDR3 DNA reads TGTGCCAGCAGTCTGCTCCACAGGGGGAGGCGTGGAAACACCATATATTTT.

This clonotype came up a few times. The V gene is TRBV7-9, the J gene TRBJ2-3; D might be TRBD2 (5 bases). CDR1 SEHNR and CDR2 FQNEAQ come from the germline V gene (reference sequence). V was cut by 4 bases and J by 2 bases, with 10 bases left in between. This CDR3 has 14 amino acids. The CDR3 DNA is TGTGCCAGCAGCTCCCCGGACTTCACAGATACGCAGTATTTT. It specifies CASSSPDFTDTQYF.

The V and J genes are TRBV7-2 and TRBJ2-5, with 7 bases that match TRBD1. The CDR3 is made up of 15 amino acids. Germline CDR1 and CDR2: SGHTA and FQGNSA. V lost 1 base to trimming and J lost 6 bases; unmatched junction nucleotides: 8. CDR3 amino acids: CASSLGGGSVKTQYF. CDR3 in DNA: TGTGCCAGCAGCTTAGGAGGGGGCTCTGTGAAGACCCAGTACTTC.

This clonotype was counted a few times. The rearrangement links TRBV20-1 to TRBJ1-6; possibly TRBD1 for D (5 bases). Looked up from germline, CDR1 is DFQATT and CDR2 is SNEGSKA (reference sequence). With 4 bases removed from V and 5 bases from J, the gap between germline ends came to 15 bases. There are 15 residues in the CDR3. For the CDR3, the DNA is TGCAGTGCTAACCCAGGGAGATTTAATAATTCACCCCTCCACTTT. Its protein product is CSANPGRFNNSPLHF.

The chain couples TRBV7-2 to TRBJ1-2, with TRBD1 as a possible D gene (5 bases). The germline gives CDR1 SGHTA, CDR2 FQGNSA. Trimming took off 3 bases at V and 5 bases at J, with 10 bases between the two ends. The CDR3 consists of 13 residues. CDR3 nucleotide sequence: TGTGCCAGCAGCTTGAAGGGGATTTATGGCTACACCTTC. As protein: CASSLKGIYGYTF. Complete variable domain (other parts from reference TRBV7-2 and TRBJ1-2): GAGVSQSPSNKVTEKGKDVELRCDPISGHTALYWYRQSLGQGLEFLIYFQGNSAPDKSGLPSDRFSAERTGGSVSTLTIQRTQQEDSAVYLCASSLKGIYGYTFGSGTRLTVV.

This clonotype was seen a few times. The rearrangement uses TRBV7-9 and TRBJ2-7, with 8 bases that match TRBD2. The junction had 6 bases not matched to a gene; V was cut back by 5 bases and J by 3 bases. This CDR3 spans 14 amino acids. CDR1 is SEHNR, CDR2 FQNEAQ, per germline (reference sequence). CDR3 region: CASSPSSGVYEQYF. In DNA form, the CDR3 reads TGTGCCAGCAGCCCCAGTAGCGGGGTCTACGAGCAGTACTTC. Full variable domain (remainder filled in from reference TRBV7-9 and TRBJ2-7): DTGVSQNPRHKITKRGQNVTFRCDPISEHNRLYWYRQTLGQGPEFLTYFQNEAQLEKSRLLSDRFSAERPKGSFSTLEIQRTEQGDSAMYLCASSPSSGVYEQYFGPGTRLTVT.

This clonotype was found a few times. The DNA for the CDR3 is TGTGCCAGCGTACTCCTTCAGGGTTTTACAGATACGCAGTATTTT. Its translation is CASVLLQGFTDTQYF. The chain is built from TRBV7-8 and TRBJ2-3; perhaps TRBD1 as D (5 bases). The CDR3 totals 15 residues. V lost 8 bases to trimming and J lost 3 bases, with 18 bases between them. CDR1 is SGHVS and CDR2 is FQNEAQ in the germline V gene.

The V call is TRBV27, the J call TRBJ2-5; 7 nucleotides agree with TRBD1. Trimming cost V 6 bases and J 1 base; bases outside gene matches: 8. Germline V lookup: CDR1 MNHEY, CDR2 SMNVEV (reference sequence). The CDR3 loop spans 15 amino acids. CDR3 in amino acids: CASSPRTGSQETQYF. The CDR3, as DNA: TGTGCCAGCAGCCCTCGGACAGGATCCCAAGAGACCCAGTACTTC.

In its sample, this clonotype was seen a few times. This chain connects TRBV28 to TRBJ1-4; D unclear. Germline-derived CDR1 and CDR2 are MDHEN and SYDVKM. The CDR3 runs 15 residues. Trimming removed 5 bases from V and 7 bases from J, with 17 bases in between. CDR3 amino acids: CASSLHTGAGEKLFF. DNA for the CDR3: TGTGCCAGCAGTCTACACACGGGAGCGGGTGAAAAACTGTTTTTT.

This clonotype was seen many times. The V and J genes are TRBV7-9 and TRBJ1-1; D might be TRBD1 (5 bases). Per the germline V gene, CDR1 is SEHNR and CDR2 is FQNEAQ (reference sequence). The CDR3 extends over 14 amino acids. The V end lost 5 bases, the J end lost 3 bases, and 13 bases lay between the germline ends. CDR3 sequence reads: CASSLGGWDTEAFF. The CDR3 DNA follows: TGTGCCAGCAGCCTGGGGGGGTGGGACACTGAAGCTTTCTTT.

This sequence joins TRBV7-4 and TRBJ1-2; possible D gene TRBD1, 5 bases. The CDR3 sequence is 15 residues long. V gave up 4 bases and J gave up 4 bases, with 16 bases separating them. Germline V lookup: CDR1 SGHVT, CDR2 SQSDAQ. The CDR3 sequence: CASSSLPTETYGYTF. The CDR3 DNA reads TGTGCCAGCAGCTCCCTTCCGACAGAGACCTATGGCTACACCTTC.

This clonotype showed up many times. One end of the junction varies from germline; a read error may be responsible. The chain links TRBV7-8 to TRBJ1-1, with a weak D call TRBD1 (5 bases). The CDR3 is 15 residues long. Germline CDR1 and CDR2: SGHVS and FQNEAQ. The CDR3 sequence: CASSIAGGQNTEAFF. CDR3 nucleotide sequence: TGTGCCAGCAGCATAGCAGGTGGACAGAACACTGAAGCTTTCTTT.